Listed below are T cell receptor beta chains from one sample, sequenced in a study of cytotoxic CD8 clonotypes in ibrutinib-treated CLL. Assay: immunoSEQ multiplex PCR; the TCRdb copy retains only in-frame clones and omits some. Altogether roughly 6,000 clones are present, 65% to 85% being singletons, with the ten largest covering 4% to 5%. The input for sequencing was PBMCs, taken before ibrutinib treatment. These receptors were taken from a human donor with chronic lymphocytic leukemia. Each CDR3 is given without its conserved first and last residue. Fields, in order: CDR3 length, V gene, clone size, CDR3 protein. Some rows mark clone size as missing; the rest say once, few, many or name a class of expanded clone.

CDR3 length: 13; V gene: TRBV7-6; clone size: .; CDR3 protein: ASSLSQGTTYEQY
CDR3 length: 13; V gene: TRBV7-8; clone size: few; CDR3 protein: ASSLGGNTNQPQH
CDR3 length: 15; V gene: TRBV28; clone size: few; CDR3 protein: ASSFLGGQGPSYEQY
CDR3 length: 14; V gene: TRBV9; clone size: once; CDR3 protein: ASSPSVSGSPETQY
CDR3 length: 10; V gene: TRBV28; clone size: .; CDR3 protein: ASRTGDEGYT
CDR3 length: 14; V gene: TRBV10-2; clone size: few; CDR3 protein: ASSEPTEYSNQPQH
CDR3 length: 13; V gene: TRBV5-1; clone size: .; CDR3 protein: ASSLDGTLEETQY
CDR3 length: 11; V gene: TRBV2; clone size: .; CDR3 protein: ASEGFASYGYT
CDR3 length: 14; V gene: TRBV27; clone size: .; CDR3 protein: ASSSLAGLAKNIQY
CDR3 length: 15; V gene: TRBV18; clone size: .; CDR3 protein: ASIQDRTISGANVLT
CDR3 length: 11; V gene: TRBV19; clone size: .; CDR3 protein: ASSMWMGGEQY
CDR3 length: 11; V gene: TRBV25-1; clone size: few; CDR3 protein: ASSERGTYEQY
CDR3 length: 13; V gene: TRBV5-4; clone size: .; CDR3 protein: ASSPQTGPEEKLF
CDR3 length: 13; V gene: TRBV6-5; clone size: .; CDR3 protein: ASSYSDLGNYGYT
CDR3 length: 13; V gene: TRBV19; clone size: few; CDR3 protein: ASSWSGISNQPQH
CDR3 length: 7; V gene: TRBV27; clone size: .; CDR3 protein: ASSETQY
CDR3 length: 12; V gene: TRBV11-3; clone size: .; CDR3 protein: ASSLGQGGHEQF
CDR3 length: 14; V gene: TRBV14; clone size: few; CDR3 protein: ASSQERRDSYNEQF
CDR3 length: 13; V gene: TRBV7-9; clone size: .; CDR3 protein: ASSLRTSGSYEQY
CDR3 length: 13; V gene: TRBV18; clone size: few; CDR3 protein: ASSPSGSRYNEQF
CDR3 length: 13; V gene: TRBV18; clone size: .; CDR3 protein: ASSPIAGVPYEQY
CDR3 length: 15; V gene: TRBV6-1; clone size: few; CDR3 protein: ASSDTPTGGRNSPLH
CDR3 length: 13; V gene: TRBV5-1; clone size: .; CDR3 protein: ASSLDRVDTGELF
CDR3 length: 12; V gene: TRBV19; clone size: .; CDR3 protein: ASSIARGTDTQY
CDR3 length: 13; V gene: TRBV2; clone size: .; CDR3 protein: ASRGSTGGLTEAF
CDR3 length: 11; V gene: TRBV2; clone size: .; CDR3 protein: ASSVGRNNEQF
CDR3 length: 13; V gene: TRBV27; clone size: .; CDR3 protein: ASSLGGRGDNEQF
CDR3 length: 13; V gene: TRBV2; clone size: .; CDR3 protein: ASSDSLADSYEQY
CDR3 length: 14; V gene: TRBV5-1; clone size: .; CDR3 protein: ASRGNRASVFNEQF
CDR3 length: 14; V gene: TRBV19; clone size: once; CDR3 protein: ASSIVGLQNTGELF
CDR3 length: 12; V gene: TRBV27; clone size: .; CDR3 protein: ASSPSVGAHEQY
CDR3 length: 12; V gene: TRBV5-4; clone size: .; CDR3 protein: ASSLGSPGNEQF
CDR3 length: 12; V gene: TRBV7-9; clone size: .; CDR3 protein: ASSLQARVSEAF
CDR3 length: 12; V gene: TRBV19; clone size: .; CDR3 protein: ASSWSGSRSEQF
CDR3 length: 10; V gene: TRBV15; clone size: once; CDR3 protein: ATSAGRGTQY
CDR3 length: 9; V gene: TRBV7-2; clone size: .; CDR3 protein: ASSSDRHQY
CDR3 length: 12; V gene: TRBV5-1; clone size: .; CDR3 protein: ASRQGAGSYGYT
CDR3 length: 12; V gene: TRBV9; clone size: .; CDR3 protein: ASSRGVSNQPQH
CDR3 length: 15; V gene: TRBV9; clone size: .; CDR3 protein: ASSVGLAGFSTDTQY
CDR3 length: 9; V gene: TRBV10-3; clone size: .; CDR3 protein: AISEGNEQY
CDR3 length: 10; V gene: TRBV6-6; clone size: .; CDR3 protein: ASGTRTYEQY
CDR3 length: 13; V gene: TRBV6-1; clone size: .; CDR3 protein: ASSARRGASYEQY
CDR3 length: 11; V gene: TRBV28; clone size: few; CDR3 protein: ASRWGTNYGYT
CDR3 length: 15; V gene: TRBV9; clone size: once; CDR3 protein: ASSQDRSRSNTGELF
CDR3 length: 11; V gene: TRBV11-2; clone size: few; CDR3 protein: ASSLADNQPQH
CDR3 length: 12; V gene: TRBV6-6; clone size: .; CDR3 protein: ASSAGQQSYTQY
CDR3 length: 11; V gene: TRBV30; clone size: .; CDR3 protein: AWSRLLGGEQF
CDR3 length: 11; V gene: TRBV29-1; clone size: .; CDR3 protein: SVEGTGSPQQY
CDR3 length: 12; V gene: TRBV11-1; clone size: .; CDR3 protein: ASSDTAPLVEAF
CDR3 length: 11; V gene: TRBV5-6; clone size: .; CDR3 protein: ASSLPDGYGYT
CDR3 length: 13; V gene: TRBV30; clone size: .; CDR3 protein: AWIKVGRGNYGYT